The sequence of this T cell receptor beta chain was determined in a study of early T cells in non-severe SARS-CoV-2 infection. V lost 0 bases, J lost 6 bases, and 13 bases lay in between. Germline values: CDR1 SGHRS, CDR2 YFSETQ. The CDR3 extends over 14 amino acids. Tagging with unique molecular identifiers was applied to individual cDNA molecules. TCRdb independently ran MiXCR on the 5' RACE reads; one entry per CDR3 protein. The sample has about 59,000 distinct CDR3 sequences, 11% seen once. This clonotype was counted many times. V is TRBV5-1 and J is TRBJ2-7, with D possibly TRBD2 on 5 matching bases. Source material: whole blood. This receptor was obtained from an adult who was a healthcare worker with PCR-confirmed SARS-CoV-2 infection or an uninfected control (not recorded which). DNA of the CDR3: TGCGCCAGCAGCTTGGCAGCGGCCCCAGGCGAGCAGTACTTC. Its protein product is CASSLAAAPGEQYF.